These T cell receptor beta chains were read from a single sample in a study of response to subunit inactivated influenza vaccine. TCRdb called the RT-PCR reads again in MiXCR, with one record for every CDR3 protein. The repertoire has 600,000 to 850,000 distinct CDR3 sequences, approximately 15% of them found once; the top ten carry approximately 7.6%. The material was PBMCs from blood, obtained around two weeks before vaccination. The receptors were sampled from a man aged 50-60 years who received an inactivated influenza vaccine. Both conserved end residues are part of each CDR3. Fields, in order: D gene, clone size, V gene, J gene, CDR3 DNA, CDR3 protein. A D gene is named only where the DNA matches it firmly. The listing skips clone size in some rows; elsewhere it reads once, few, many or a size class.

d_gene: -; abundance: few; v_gene: TRBV6-2/TRBV6-3; j_gene: TRBJ2-7; CDR3nt: TGTGCCAGCAGTTTCCCACCCCAAGCGAGGAGGGGCTCCTACGAGCAGTACTTC; CDR3aa: CASSFPPQARRGSYEQYF
d_gene: -; abundance: few; v_gene: TRBV29-1; j_gene: TRBJ2-7; CDR3nt: TGCAGCGGATTGACGGAGCCCTACGAGCAGTACTTC; CDR3aa: CSGLTEPYEQYF
d_gene: -; abundance: -; v_gene: TRBV5-5; j_gene: TRBJ2-7; CDR3nt: TGTGCCAGCAGCTTGGCCCCGGGACAACCCGGACGCGAGCAGTACTTC; CDR3aa: CASSLAPGQPGREQYF
d_gene: -; abundance: -; v_gene: TRBV29-1; j_gene: TRBJ2-1; CDR3nt: TGCAGCGTTGAAGTACCCCCGCGCGACAATGAGCAGTTCTTC; CDR3aa: CSVEVPPRDNEQFF
d_gene: -; abundance: -; v_gene: TRBV11-1; j_gene: TRBJ2-4; CDR3nt: TGTGCCAGCAGCTTCACCAGCGGAGGGAAATATCTAGCCAAAAACATTCAGTACTTC; CDR3aa: CASSFTSGGKYLAKNIQYF
d_gene: -; abundance: few; v_gene: TRBV18; j_gene: TRBJ2-7; CDR3nt: TGTGCCAGCTCATGGAGCTTACCCAGCATGGACGAGCAGTACTTC; CDR3aa: CASSWSLPSMDEQYF
d_gene: -; abundance: -; v_gene: TRBV5-6; j_gene: TRBJ2-7; CDR3nt: TGTGCCAGCAGCTGGGCTCGGGGCGAGCAGTACTTC; CDR3aa: CASSWARGEQYF
d_gene: -; abundance: -; v_gene: TRBV20-1; j_gene: TRBJ2-7; CDR3nt: TGCAGTGCTGGGGACCGGTACTCCTACGAGCAGTACTTC; CDR3aa: CSAGDRYSYEQYF
d_gene: TRBD2; abundance: few; v_gene: TRBV29-1; j_gene: TRBJ2-5; CDR3nt: TGCAGCGCCGGGTCCGGACTAGCGTCGGAGACCCAGTACTTC; CDR3aa: CSAGSGLASETQYF
d_gene: TRBD1; abundance: few; v_gene: TRBV5-1; j_gene: TRBJ2-5; CDR3nt: TGCGCCAGCAGCTCCCTACAGGGGTACCAAGAGACCCAGTACTTC; CDR3aa: CASSSLQGYQETQYF
d_gene: TRBD2; abundance: -; v_gene: TRBV15; j_gene: TRBJ2-1; CDR3nt: TGTGCCACCAGCAGAGGAGCGGGAGGGCCGACCTACAATGAGCAGTTCTTC; CDR3aa: CATSRGAGGPTYNEQFF
d_gene: TRBD1; abundance: few; v_gene: TRBV7-9; j_gene: TRBJ1-2; CDR3nt: TGTGCCAGCAGCCGTCCGTCAGGGGGTTATGGCTACACCTTC; CDR3aa: CASSRPSGGYGYTF
d_gene: -; abundance: -; v_gene: TRBV7-9; j_gene: TRBJ2-1; CDR3nt: TGTGCCAGCAGCCCAATCTGGGGGCCGCACAATGAGCAGTTCTTC; CDR3aa: CASSPIWGPHNEQFF
d_gene: TRBD2; abundance: -; v_gene: TRBV6-2/TRBV6-3; j_gene: TRBJ2-7; CDR3nt: TGTGCCAGCAGATACCGGCCCGGACTAGCTATCGCCTACGAGCAGTACTTC; CDR3aa: CASRYRPGLAIAYEQYF
d_gene: -; abundance: many; v_gene: TRBV5-1; j_gene: TRBJ1-2; CDR3nt: TGCGCCAGCTCCGATACTAGGGTTAGCTATGGCTACACCTTC; CDR3aa: CASSDTRVSYGYTF
d_gene: TRBD1; abundance: few; v_gene: TRBV4-3; j_gene: TRBJ2-1; CDR3nt: TGCGCCAGCAGCCAAGGCCCGGGACAGGGCTCGTTCTTC; CDR3aa: CASSQGPGQGSFF
d_gene: -; abundance: few; v_gene: TRBV4-2; j_gene: TRBJ2-5; CDR3nt: TGTGCCAGCAGCCACTCCTGGGGCGGGGTGACTCAAGAGACCCAGTACTTC; CDR3aa: CASSHSWGGVTQETQYF
d_gene: TRBD1; abundance: few; v_gene: TRBV7-9; j_gene: TRBJ2-1; CDR3nt: TGTGCCAGCAGCCCAGGGGGATTCCCCCCGTTCTTC; CDR3aa: CASSPGGFPPFF
d_gene: -; abundance: few; v_gene: TRBV27; j_gene: TRBJ2-1; CDR3nt: TGTGCCAGCAGTTTATTTCAGAACTCCTACAATGAGCAGTTCTTC; CDR3aa: CASSLFQNSYNEQFF
d_gene: TRBD2; abundance: few; v_gene: TRBV6-2/TRBV6-3; j_gene: TRBJ2-7; CDR3nt: TGTGCCACCTCTCAGGGCGTTCTAGCGGGGGGCATCTCCTACGAGCAGTACTTC; CDR3aa: CATSQGVLAGGISYEQYF
d_gene: -; abundance: few; v_gene: TRBV7-9; j_gene: TRBJ1-5; CDR3nt: TGTGCCAGCAGCCCCTTCCCAGGGCTGAATCAGCCCCAGCATTTT; CDR3aa: CASSPFPGLNQPQHF
d_gene: TRBD2; abundance: few; v_gene: TRBV12-3/TRBV12-4; j_gene: TRBJ2-1; CDR3nt: TGTGCCAGCAGTGTACTAGCGGGAGGGCCTTCTGACAATGAGCAGTTCTTC; CDR3aa: CASSVLAGGPSDNEQFF
d_gene: TRBD1; abundance: -; v_gene: TRBV5-6; j_gene: TRBJ2-2; CDR3nt: TGTGCCAGCAGCTTGGACCAGGGGGCTCACGGGGAGCTGTTTTTT; CDR3aa: CASSLDQGAHGELFF
d_gene: -; abundance: -; v_gene: TRBV24-1; j_gene: TRBJ1-4; CDR3nt: TGTGCCACCAGTGATTCGGAGAGATCTAAACTGTTTTTT; CDR3aa: CATSDSERSKLFF
d_gene: -; abundance: -; v_gene: TRBV4-1; j_gene: TRBJ2-7; CDR3nt: TGCGCCAGCAGCCCCGCCGAAGGGTACGAGCAGTACTTC; CDR3aa: CASSPAEGYEQYF
d_gene: TRBD1; abundance: few; v_gene: TRBV3-1; j_gene: TRBJ1-6; CDR3nt: TGTGCCAGCAGCCGGGGACAGGGGAAACCACCCCTCCACTTT; CDR3aa: CASSRGQGKPPLHF
d_gene: TRBD1; abundance: -; v_gene: TRBV7-2; j_gene: TRBJ2-1; CDR3nt: TGTGCCAGCAGAAACCACGCCAGGGGGCGCAATGAGCAGTTCTTC; CDR3aa: CASRNHARGRNEQFF
d_gene: TRBD2; abundance: many; v_gene: TRBV12-3/TRBV12-4; j_gene: TRBJ2-1; CDR3nt: TGTGCCAGCAGGTATCTAGCGGGCCTTCCAGCTAAGCAGTTCTTC; CDR3aa: CASRYLAGLPAKQFF
d_gene: TRBD2; abundance: -; v_gene: TRBV20-1; j_gene: TRBJ2-4; CDR3nt: TGCAGTGCAAGCCACCCGGGGGGGTCAAAAAACATTCAGTACTTC; CDR3aa: CSASHPGGSKNIQYF
d_gene: -; abundance: many; v_gene: TRBV12-3/TRBV12-4; j_gene: TRBJ2-1; CDR3nt: TGTGCCAGCAGTTTTACAAGTTCCTACAATGAGCAGTTCTTC; CDR3aa: CASSFTSSYNEQFF
d_gene: -; abundance: few; v_gene: TRBV9; j_gene: TRBJ1-2; CDR3nt: TGTGCCAGCAGCGCCTCTCCAGCGGTGGCAGGGGTAATCTATGGCTACACCTTC; CDR3aa: CASSASPAVAGVIYGYTF
d_gene: TRBD1; abundance: few; v_gene: TRBV7-9; j_gene: TRBJ2-1; CDR3nt: TGTGCCAGCAGCTTCCGCCCGGGACAGGGCATTCAAAATGAGCAGTTCTTC; CDR3aa: CASSFRPGQGIQNEQFF
d_gene: -; abundance: few; v_gene: TRBV6-4; j_gene: TRBJ2-1; CDR3nt: TGTGCCAGCAGTGACGGCAGGGCATTCTACAATGAGCAGTTCTTC; CDR3aa: CASSDGRAFYNEQFF
d_gene: TRBD2; abundance: -; v_gene: TRBV11-1; j_gene: TRBJ2-1; CDR3nt: TGTGCCAGCAGCTTAGTCAGCGGGAGGCATAATGAGCAGTTCTTC; CDR3aa: CASSLVSGRHNEQFF
d_gene: TRBD2; abundance: -; v_gene: TRBV6-1; j_gene: TRBJ2-1; CDR3nt: TGTGCCAGCAGTCTGAGGGGGGGTGCGGGGGGAAATCCCTACAATGAGCAGTTCTTC; CDR3aa: CASSLRGGAGGNPYNEQFF
d_gene: TRBD2; abundance: -; v_gene: TRBV14; j_gene: TRBJ2-1; CDR3nt: TGTGCCAGCAGCCAAGTGCTTCTAGCGGGGGGAGAGTTCTTC; CDR3aa: CASSQVLLAGGEFF
d_gene: -; abundance: -; v_gene: TRBV28; j_gene: TRBJ1-5; CDR3nt: TGTGCCAGCAGTTTACAAATCTTGGGGAGTCAGCCCCAGCATTTT; CDR3aa: CASSLQILGSQPQHF
d_gene: TRBD2; abundance: -; v_gene: TRBV5-1; j_gene: TRBJ2-7; CDR3nt: TGCGCCAGCAGCCCCCGGACTAGCGGGCTCTACGAGCAGTACTTC; CDR3aa: CASSPRTSGLYEQYF
d_gene: TRBD2; abundance: -; v_gene: TRBV6-1; j_gene: TRBJ2-7; CDR3nt: TGTGCCAGCAGTCCAGGACTAGCGGGACAGCAGTACTTC; CDR3aa: CASSPGLAGQQYF